The 18 T cell receptor beta chains in this list originate from one sample, sequenced in a study of radiation and T cells in renal cell carcinoma. As for time point: blood 4 weeks post-SBRT, at nephrectomy. Described treatment: 15 Gy SBRT to primary tumor, nephrectomy 4 weeks later. Generated by immunoSEQ multiplex PCR, the TCRdb table keeps only in-frame clones and is missing some. The table has approximately 170,000 clones, about 85% seen once; the top ten hold roughly 12%. The sequences come from blood, collected from a patient whose treatment included radiotherapy and nephrectomy. These receptor sequences come from a woman in her forties or fifties with renal cell carcinoma.

The J gene is TRBJ2-5, the V gene TRBV19; D remains unclear. Trimming removed 4 bases from V and 4 bases from J, with 10 bases in between. The germline CDR1 and CDR2 sequences are LNHDA and SQIVND (reference sequence). The CDR3 extends over 13 amino acids. Here the CDR3 reads CASSTPWAETQYF. The CDR3 nucleotides are TGTGCCAGTAGTACCCCTTGGGCAGAGACCCAGTACTTC.

The genes are TRBV30 and TRBJ1-2, with D possibly matching TRBD1 (5 bases). The germline V and J ends were trimmed by 2 bases and 2 bases, with 12 bases remaining between them. Germline V gene sequence: CDR1 GTSNPN, CDR2 SVGIG (reference sequence). The CDR3 extends over 14 amino acids. This CDR3 is CAWSPGTVNYGYTF. For the CDR3, the DNA is TGTGCCTGGAGTCCGGGGACCGTGAACTATGGCTACACCTTC.

The chain is built from TRBV28 and TRBJ2-5; D tentatively reads TRBD1 or TRBD2 (7 bases each). CDR3 size: 15 residues. V dropped 3 bases and J dropped 5 bases, with 16 bases sitting between them. Germline lookup yields CDR1 MDHEN and CDR2 SYDVKM. Here the CDR3 reads CASSLLQGGYETQYF. Written as DNA, the CDR3 is TGTGCCAGCAGTTTGTTGCAGGGGGGGTACGAGACCCAGTACTTC. Combining the CDR3 with reference TRBV28 and TRBJ2-5 gives the whole variable domain DVKVTQSSRYLVKRTGEKVFLECVQDMDHENMFWYRQDPGLGLRLIYFSYDVKMKEKGDIPEGYSVSREKKERFSLILESASTNQTSMYLCASSLLQGGYETQYFGPGTRLLVL.

The chain uses TRBV5-5 and TRBJ2-1; TRBD2 matches at 12 bases. The V gene's germline CDR1 is SGHKS and CDR2 YYEKEE (reference sequence). The CDR3 runs to 15 residues. With V trimmed by 0 bases and J by 8 bases, 3 bases remained unmatched. This CDR3 reads CASSLGLAGVDEQFF. The CDR3, as DNA: TGTGCCAGCAGCTTGGGACTAGCGGGGGTCGATGAGCAGTTCTTC.

V gene TRBV29-1 combines with J gene TRBJ1-4; no reliable D call. V lost 3 bases, J lost 8 bases, and 13 bases lay in between. This CDR3 is built from 13 residues. Germline CDR1 is SQVTM and CDR2 is ANQGSEA. Here the CDR3 DNA reads TGCAGCGTTGAGCGCGGGGTTGGGGAAAAACTGTTTTTT. Translation: CSVERGVGEKLFF.

CDR3 DNA: TGTGCCACCAGTGAGCGGGGCATAGCCAAAAACATTCAGTACTTC. Encoded protein: CATSERGIAKNIQYF. V usage is TRBV15 and J usage is TRBJ2-4, with TRBD2 identical over 7 bases. This CDR3 contains 15 residues. J lost 0 bases, V lost 6 bases, and 5 bases had no gene match. Germline CDR1 and CDR2: LNHNV and YYDKDF (reference sequence).

This clone is a singleton in its sample. V is TRBV6-5 and J is TRBJ1-1; no definite D call. Germline loops: CDR1 MNHEY, CDR2 SVGAGI. The CDR3 is made up of 11 amino acids. CDR3 residues: CAVRLYTEAFF. The CDR3, as DNA: TGTGCGGTCAGGCTATACACTGAAGCTTTCTTT.

A note on this clone: One junction end does not reproduce the germline sequence, and a read error may be involved. The chain has TRBV7-7 and TRBJ2-2; D is possibly TRBD1 (5 bases). Germline CDR1 is SSHAT and CDR2 is FNYEAQ (reference sequence). The CDR3 length is 14 residues. CDR3 region: CASSLDVGAGELFF. The CDR3 DNA is TGTGCTAGCAGCTTAGACGTAGGGGCCGGGGAGCTGTTTTTT.

CDR3 bases: TGTGCCAGCAGTGAACTGGTCCACGACTATGGCTACACCTTC. Translated: CASSELVHDYGYTF. The rearrangement links TRBV2 to TRBJ1-2; D ambiguous. The CDR3 has 14 residues. The ends were cut back, 2 bases at V and 3 bases at J, with 10 bases in the middle. CDR1 is SNHLY and CDR2 is FYNNEI in the germline V gene.

In regard to this clone: Other DNA sequences in this specimen translate into the identical CDR3. V gene TRBV6-5 combines with J gene TRBJ2-3; D is unresolved. The V end was cut by 4 bases, the J end by 2 bases, with 1 base between. Germline V gene data show CDR1 as MNHEY and CDR2 as SVGAGI. The CDR3 contains 11 residues. CDR3 bases: TGTGCCAGCAGTTCCACAGATACGCAGTATTTT. Its translation is CASSSTDTQYF.

The J gene is TRBJ1-3, the V gene TRBV18, with a possible D match to TRBD1 (6 bases). CDR3 length equals 20 residues. V lost 6 bases, J lost 0 bases, and 27 bases lay in between. From germline, CDR1 is KGHSH and CDR2 LQKENI. In DNA, the CDR3 is TGTGCCAGCTCCCCCCGACAGGCCCTAGATCAGATCCGCTCTGGAAACACCATATATTTT. Translated, it gives CASSPRQALDQIRSGNTIYF.

V gene TRBV19 combines with J gene TRBJ1-5; D is uncertain. With 5 bases removed from V and 12 bases from J, the gap between germline ends came to 14 bases. Germline V lookup: CDR1 LNHDA, CDR2 SQIVND (reference sequence). CDR3 size: 12 residues. In DNA, the CDR3 is TGTGCCAGTAGTGTTAGAGGACGGAACCAGCATTTT. Amino acids: CASSVRGRNQHF.

The chain is built from TRBV4-3 and TRBJ2-5; 9 bases line up with TRBD2. Trimming took 0 bases from V and 4 from J; bases not matched to a gene: 6. The CDR3 consists of 16 residues. Germline V gives CDR1 LGHNA, CDR2 YSLEER. The CDR3 DNA sequence: TGCGCCAGCAGCCAAGACTGGCGGGGGGGGTCAGAGACCCAGTACTTC. It specifies CASSQDWRGGSETQYF.

V usage is TRBV6-6 and J usage is TRBJ2-7; D not certain. CDR1 and CDR2 (germline): MNHNY, SVGAGI (reference sequence). V dropped 5 bases and J dropped 2 bases, with 16 bases sitting between them. There are 15 residues in the CDR3. CDR3 in amino acids: CASSPDSTGPYEQYF. CDR3 DNA: TGTGCCAGCAGTCCAGACTCGACGGGCCCCTACGAGCAGTACTTC.

The chain recombines TRBV6-5 with TRBJ2-7; perhaps TRBD1 as D (5 bases). Trimming left V 4 bases short and J 2 bases short, with 15 bases between. The CDR3 length is 15 residues. Germline CDR1 reads MNHEY; CDR2 reads SVGAGI. DNA of the CDR3: TGTGCCAGCAGTTCGTGGACCACAGGAACCTACGAGCAGTACTTC. This translates into CASSSWTTGTYEQYF.

The table lists this clone with a count of one. The V call is TRBV25-1, the J call TRBJ1-4, with 7 bases that match TRBD1. In germline, CDR1 is MGHDK, CDR2 SYGVNS. The CDR3 covers 15 residues. J gave up 3 bases and V 3 bases, and 4 bases lay outside the gene matches. The CDR3: CASSDTGVSNEKLFF. For the CDR3, the DNA is TGTGCCAGCAGTGATACAGGGGTGTCTAATGAAAAACTGTTTTTT.

The CDR3 here is CASSARDREYEQYF. CDR3 nucleotides: TGTGCCAGCAGCGCCCGGGACAGGGAGTACGAGCAGTACTTC. The genes are TRBV9 and TRBJ2-7; 9 bases are a match to TRBD1. The germline gives CDR1 SGDLS, CDR2 YYNGEE. Trimming took 3 bases from V and 4 from J; bases not matched to a gene: 5. This CDR3 comprises 14 residues.

V is TRBV27 and J is TRBJ2-5; TRBD1 might be the D (7 bases). V gave up 9 bases and J gave up 6 bases, with 17 bases separating them. CDR3 length equals 13 residues. Germline CDR1 and CDR2: MNHEY and SMNVEV (reference sequence). Here the CDR3 DNA reads TGTGCCAGTTGCAGGGGGGACCGAAAGACCCAGTACTTC. It specifies CASCRGDRKTQYF.